These T cell receptor beta chains were read from a single sample in a study of shared clonotypes between healthy human individuals. Only in-frame clones appear in the TCRdb table, and some are missing; sequencing was by immunoSEQ multiplex PCR. Of under 700,000 clones listed, approximately 95% were seen once; the top ten hold approximately 0.11%. The sequencing sample was made of naive CD8+ T cells sorted from blood. These receptors originate from a woman in her thirties in good health. CDR3s include the opening cysteine and the closing phenylalanine or tryptophan. Each record gives: clone size, CDR3 length, V gene, CDR3 protein. Size is stated for part of the rows, as once, few or many counts, or as a class when the clone is expanded.

size: NA
length: 13
V: TRBV25-1
CDR3: CASRDGGNSPLHF

size: NA
length: 15
V: TRBV2
CDR3: CASSGGGVWTYEQYF

size: NA
length: 18
V: TRBV27
CDR3: CATIYPGQGLSGANVLTF

size: once
length: 14
V: TRBV28
CDR3: CASTRVRAKNIQYF

size: NA
length: 15
V: TRBV5-1
CDR3: CASSLGQGAYNEQFF

size: NA
length: 11
V: TRBV28
CDR3: CASRQGDEQYF

size: NA
length: 16
V: TRBV27
CDR3: CASSHSALAGSGEQYF

size: NA
length: 16
V: TRBV21-1
CDR3: CASSHTSGSCRETQYF

size: NA
length: 14
V: TRBV15
CDR3: CATTGARSGDEQFF

size: NA
length: 19
V: TRBV28
CDR3: CASSPLVRDREEWAYEQYF

size: NA
length: 13
V: TRBV6-5
CDR3: CATSTGISYEQYF

size: NA
length: 13
V: TRBV6-1
CDR3: CASSERGAHEQYF

size: NA
length: 14
V: TRBV6-5
CDR3: CASSYSAGSYEQYF

size: NA
length: 15
V: TRBV19
CDR3: CASSSYRGAGYGYTF

size: NA
length: 13
V: TRBV5-4
CDR3: CASSQQDTDTQYF

size: NA
length: 14
V: TRBV14
CDR3: CASSQVLVEYEQYF

size: NA
length: 15
V: TRBV18
CDR3: CASSQGQRYQETQYF

size: once
length: 13
V: TRBV15
CDR3: CATSSLRDSEAFF

size: once
length: 16
V: TRBV5-1
CDR3: CASTFTGGRSYNEQFF

size: NA
length: 12
V: TRBV13
CDR3: CASSLETGEAFF

size: NA
length: 18
V: TRBV28
CDR3: CASRGGFSQLYSNQPQHF

size: NA
length: 15
V: TRBV9
CDR3: CASSVGTTYTGELFF

size: NA
length: 15
V: TRBV5-1
CDR3: CASSFRTHSSYEQYF

size: NA
length: 14
V: TRBV7-9
CDR3: CASSEPGPNQPQHF

size: NA
length: 16
V: TRBV27
CDR3: CASSPLSTRALYGYTF

size: NA
length: 13
V: TRBV5-4
CDR3: CASSLDDSYGYTF

size: NA
length: 15
V: TRBV7-9
CDR3: CASSPQGAGNQPQHF

size: NA
length: 14
V: TRBV7-9
CDR3: CASSTTGIGEKLFF

size: NA
length: 15
V: TRBV29-1
CDR3: CSVGLAGGPSYEQYF

size: NA
length: 13
V: TRBV7-8
CDR3: CASSLPASETQYF

size: NA
length: 15
V: TRBV6-6
CDR3: CASSPYGGLGEKLFF

size: NA
length: 13
V: TRBV5-6
CDR3: CASSLGGENEQFF

size: NA
length: 15
V: TRBV6-5
CDR3: CASSYSLPGQDQLFF

size: NA
length: 14
V: TRBV9
CDR3: CASSVGGTPYEQYF

size: once
length: 18
V: TRBV13
CDR3: CASNSREAGGDLSDTQYF

size: NA
length: 17
V: TRBV27
CDR3: CASSLRGILYSNQPQHF

size: NA
length: 16
V: TRBV29-1
CDR3: CSVEGWGTSGSNEQFF

size: NA
length: 12
V: TRBV25-1
CDR3: CASSGGQYGYTF

size: NA
length: 14
V: TRBV6-5
CDR3: CASSRDPRTDTQYF

size: NA
length: 13
V: TRBV5-4
CDR3: CASSSQGAGGYTF